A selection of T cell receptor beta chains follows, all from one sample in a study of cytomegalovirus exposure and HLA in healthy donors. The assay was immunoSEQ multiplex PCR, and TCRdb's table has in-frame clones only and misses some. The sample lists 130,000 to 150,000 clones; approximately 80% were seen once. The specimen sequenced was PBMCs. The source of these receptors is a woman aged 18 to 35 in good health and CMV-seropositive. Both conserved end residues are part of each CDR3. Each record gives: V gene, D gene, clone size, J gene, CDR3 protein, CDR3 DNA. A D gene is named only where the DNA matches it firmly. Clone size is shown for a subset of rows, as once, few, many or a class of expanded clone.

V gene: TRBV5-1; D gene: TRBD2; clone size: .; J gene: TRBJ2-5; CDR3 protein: CASSLLLAGGQETQYF; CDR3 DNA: TGCGCCAGCAGCCTCCTACTAGCGGGGGGGCAAGAGACCCAGTACTTC
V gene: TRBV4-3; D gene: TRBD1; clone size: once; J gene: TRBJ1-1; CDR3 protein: CASSQDYRGHGSNTEAFF; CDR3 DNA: TGCGCCAGCAGCCAAGACTACAGGGGGCACGGGTCTAACACTGAAGCTTTCTTT
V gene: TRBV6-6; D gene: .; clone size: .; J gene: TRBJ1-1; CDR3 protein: CASSYERLNTEAFF; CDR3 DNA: TGTGCCAGCAGTTACGAGAGGCTCAACACTGAAGCTTTCTTT
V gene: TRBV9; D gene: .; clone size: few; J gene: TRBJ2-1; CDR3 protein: CASSVRGYNEQFF; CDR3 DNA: TGTGCCAGCAGCGTAAGGGGTTACAATGAGCAGTTCTTC
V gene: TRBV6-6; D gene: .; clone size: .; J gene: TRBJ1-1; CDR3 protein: CASSYSVGGRGTEAFF; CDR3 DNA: TGTGCCAGCAGTTACTCGGTGGGGGGGCGAGGCACTGAAGCTTTCTTT
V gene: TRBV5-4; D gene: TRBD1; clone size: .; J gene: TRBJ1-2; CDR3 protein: CASSWGQGSSGYTF; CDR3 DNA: TGTGCCAGCAGCTGGGGACAGGGGAGTTCTGGCTACACCTTC
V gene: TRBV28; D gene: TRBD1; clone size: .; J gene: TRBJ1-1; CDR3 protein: CASSSQGGKAFF; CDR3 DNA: TGTGCCAGCAGTTCCCAGGGGGGCAAAGCTTTCTTT
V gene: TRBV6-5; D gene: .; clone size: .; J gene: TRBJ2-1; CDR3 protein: CASGQGGPGNEQFF; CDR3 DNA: TGTGCCAGCGGCCAGGGGGGCCCGGGTAATGAGCAGTTCTTC
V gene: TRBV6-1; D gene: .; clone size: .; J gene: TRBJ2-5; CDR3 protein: CASSESIRGPETQYF; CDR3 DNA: TGTGCCAGCAGTGAATCGATACGGGGTCCTGAGACCCAGTACTTC
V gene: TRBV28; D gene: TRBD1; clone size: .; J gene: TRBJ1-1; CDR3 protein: CASRTPTGANTEAFF; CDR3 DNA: TGTGCCAGCAGGACCCCTACAGGGGCGAACACTGAAGCTTTCTTT
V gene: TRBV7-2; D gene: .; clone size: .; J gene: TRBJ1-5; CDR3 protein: CASSLQENQPQHF; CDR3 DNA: TGTGCCAGCAGCTTACAGGAAAATCAGCCCCAGCATTTT
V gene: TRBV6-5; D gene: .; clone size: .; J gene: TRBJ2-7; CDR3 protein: CASSSGTYEQYF; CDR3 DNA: TGTGCCAGCAGTTCCGGGACCTACGAGCAGTACTTC
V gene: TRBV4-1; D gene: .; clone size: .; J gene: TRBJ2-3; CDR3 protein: CASSQEWRRPEPDTQYF; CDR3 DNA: TGCGCCAGCAGCCAAGAATGGAGAAGACCAGAACCAGATACGCAGTATTTT
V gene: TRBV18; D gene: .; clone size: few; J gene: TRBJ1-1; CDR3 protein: CASSSQIDTEAFF; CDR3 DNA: TGTGCCAGCTCATCACAAATAGACACTGAAGCTTTCTTT
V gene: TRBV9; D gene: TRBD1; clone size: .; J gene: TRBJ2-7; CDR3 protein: CASRPGTGGGEQYF; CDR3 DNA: TGTGCCAGCAGACCCGGGACAGGGGGCGGCGAGCAGTACTTC
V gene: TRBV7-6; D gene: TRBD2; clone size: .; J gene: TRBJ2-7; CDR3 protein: CASSLGAGVGEQYF; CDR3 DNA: TGTGCCAGCAGCCTAGGGGCGGGGGTTGGGGAGCAGTACTTC
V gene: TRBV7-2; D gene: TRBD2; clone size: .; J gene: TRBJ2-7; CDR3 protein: CASSLGTSGGANEQYF; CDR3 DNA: TGTGCCAGCAGCTTAGGGACTAGCGGGGGGGCCAACGAGCAGTACTTC
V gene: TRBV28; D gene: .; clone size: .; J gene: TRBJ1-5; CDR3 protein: CASSFLGGSQPQHF; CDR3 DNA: TGTGCCAGCAGTTTCTTGGGGGGAAGTCAGCCCCAGCATTTT
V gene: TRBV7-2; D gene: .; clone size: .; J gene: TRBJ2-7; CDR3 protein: CASSFGVSYEQYF; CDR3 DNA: TGTGCCAGCAGCTTTGGAGTTTCCTACGAGCAGTACTTC
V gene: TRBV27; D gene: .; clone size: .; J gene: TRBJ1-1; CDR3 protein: CASTGLVGGEAFF; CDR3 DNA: TGTGCCAGCACAGGTCTAGTAGGAGGTGAAGCTTTCTTT
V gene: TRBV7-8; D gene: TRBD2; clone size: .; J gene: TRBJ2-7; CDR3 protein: CASSLGSGGPRSSYEQYF; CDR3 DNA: TGTGCCAGCAGCTTAGGTAGCGGGGGTCCCCGGAGCTCCTACGAGCAGTACTTC
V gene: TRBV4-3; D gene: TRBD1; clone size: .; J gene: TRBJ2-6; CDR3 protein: CASSQDGQGGANVLTF; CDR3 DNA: TGCGCCAGCAGCCAAGATGGACAGGGTGGGGCCAACGTCCTGACTTTC
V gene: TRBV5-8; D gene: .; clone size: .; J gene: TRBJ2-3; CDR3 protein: CASSPQGRGTTDTQYF; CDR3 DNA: TGTGCCAGCAGCCCCCAGGGTAGAGGTACCACAGATACGCAGTATTTT
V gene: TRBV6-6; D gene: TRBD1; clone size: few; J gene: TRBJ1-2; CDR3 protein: CATGSGSGTGTYGYTF; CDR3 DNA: TGTGCCACGGGGTCGGGGTCCGGGACAGGAACCTATGGCTACACCTTC
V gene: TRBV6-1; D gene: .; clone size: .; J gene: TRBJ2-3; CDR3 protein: CASSRTHNTDTQYF; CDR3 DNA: TGTGCCAGCAGTCGGACTCATAACACAGATACGCAGTATTTT
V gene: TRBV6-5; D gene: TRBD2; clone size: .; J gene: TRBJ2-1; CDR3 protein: CASSYSSRGRNNEQFF; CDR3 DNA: TGTGCCAGCAGTTACTCTTCCCGCGGGAGGAACAATGAGCAGTTCTTC
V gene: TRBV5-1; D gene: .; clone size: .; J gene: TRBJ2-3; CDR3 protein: CASSLQYTDTQYF; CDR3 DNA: TGCGCCAGCAGCTTGCAGTATACAGATACGCAGTATTTT
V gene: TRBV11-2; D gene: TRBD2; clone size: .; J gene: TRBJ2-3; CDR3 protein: CASSLVGGERHTQYF; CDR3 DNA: TGTGCCAGCAGCTTAGTGGGGGGGGAAAGACATACGCAGTATTTT
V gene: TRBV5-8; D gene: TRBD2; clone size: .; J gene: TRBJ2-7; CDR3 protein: CASSRTSGGLSYEQYF; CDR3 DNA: TGTGCCAGCAGCCGCACTAGCGGGGGCCTCTCCTACGAGCAGTACTTC
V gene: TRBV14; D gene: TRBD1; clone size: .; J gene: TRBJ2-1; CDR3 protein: CASSKRQGWEYGQFF; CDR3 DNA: TGTGCCAGCAGCAAACGACAGGGTTGGGAATATGGGCAGTTCTTC
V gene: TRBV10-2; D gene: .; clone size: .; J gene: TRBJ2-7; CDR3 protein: CASSQIRTSYEQYF; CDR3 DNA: TGCGCCAGCAGTCAAATAAGGACATCCTACGAGCAGTACTTC
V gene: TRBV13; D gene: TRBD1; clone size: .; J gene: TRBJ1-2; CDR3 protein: CASSLAGQHYGYTF; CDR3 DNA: TGTGCCAGCAGCTTAGCGGGACAGCACTATGGCTACACCTTC
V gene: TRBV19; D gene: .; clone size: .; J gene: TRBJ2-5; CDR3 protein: CASSRLRDASRETQYF; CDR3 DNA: TGTGCCAGTAGTAGGTTGCGGGACGCCTCAAGGGAGACCCAGTACTTC
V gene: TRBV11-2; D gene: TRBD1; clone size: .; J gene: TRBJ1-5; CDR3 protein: CASSSVGRTGGRSQPQHF; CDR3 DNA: TGTGCCAGCAGCTCAGTAGGGAGGACAGGGGGAAGGAGTCAGCCCCAGCATTTT
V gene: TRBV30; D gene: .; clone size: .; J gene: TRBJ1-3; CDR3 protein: CAWASGGLKYF; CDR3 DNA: TGTGCCTGGGCCAGCGGTGGGTTGAAATATTTT
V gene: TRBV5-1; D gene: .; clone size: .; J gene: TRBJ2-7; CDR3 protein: CASSPPGLANYEQYF; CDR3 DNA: TGCGCCAGCAGCCCCCCGGGATTGGCTAACTACGAGCAGTACTTC
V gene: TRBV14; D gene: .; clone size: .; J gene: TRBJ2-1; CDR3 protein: CASSPRRGSYNEQFF; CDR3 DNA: TGTGCCAGCAGCCCAAGGCGGGGTTCCTACAATGAGCAGTTCTTC
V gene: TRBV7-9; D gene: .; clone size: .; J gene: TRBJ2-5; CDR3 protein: CSSSLGSGGGRETQYF; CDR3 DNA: TGTTCCAGCAGCTTAGGTTCTGGAGGGGGCAGGGAGACCCAGTACTTC
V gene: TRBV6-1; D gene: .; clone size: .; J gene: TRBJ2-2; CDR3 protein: CASSEERVTGTNTGELFF; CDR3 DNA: TGTGCCAGCAGTGAAGAAAGGGTGACAGGAACGAACACCGGGGAGCTGTTTTTT
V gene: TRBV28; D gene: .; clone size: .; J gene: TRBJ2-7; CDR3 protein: CASTGQGYEQYF; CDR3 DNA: TGTGCCAGCACAGGTCAGGGCTACGAGCAGTACTTC
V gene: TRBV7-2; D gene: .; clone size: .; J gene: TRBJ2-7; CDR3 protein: CASSLGRGMGEQYF; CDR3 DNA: TGTGCCAGCAGCTTAGGCAGGGGTATGGGGGAGCAGTACTTC
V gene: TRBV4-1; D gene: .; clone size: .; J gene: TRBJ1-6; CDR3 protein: CASSLREDSPLHF; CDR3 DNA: TGCGCCAGCAGCCTTCGGGAGGATTCACCCCTCCACTTT
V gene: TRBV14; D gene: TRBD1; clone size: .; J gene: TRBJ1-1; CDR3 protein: CASSQGGRGANTEAFF; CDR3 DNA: TGTGCCAGCAGCCAAGGGGGCAGGGGGGCGAACACTGAAGCTTTCTTT
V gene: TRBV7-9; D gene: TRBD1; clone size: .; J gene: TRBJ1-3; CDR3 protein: CSSSRTGENTIYF; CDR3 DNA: TGTTCCAGCAGCCGGACAGGGGAAAACACCATATATTTT
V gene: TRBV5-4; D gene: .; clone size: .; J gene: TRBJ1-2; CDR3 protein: CASSLPEGWGAYGYTF; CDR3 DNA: TGTGCCAGCAGCCTACCGGAGGGCTGGGGAGCCTATGGCTACACCTTC
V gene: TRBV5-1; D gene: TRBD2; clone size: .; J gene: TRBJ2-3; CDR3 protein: CASSLNLAGAGDTQYF; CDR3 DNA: TGCGCCAGCAGCTTGAATCTAGCGGGGGCAGGAGATACGCAGTATTTT
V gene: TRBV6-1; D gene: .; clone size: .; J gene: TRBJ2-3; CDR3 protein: CASRPQRGFSDTQYF; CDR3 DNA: TGTGCCAGCCGGCCCCAACGGGGGTTTTCAGATACGCAGTATTTT
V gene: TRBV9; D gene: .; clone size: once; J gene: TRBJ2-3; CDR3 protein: CASSVDTSLVADTQYF; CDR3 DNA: TGTGCCAGCAGCGTAGATACTAGCCTTGTGGCAGATACGCAGTATTTT
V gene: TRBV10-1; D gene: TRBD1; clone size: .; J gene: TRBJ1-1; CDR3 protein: CASRPKQGMNTEAFF; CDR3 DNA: TGCGCCAGCAGACCTAAACAGGGGATGAACACTGAAGCTTTCTTT
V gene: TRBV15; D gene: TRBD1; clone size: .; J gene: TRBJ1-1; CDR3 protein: CATSRAGTGVSTEAFF; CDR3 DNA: TGTGCCACCAGTAGAGCGGGGACAGGGGTGAGCACTGAAGCTTTCTTT
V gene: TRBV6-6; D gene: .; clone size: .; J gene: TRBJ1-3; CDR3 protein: CASSPSPRGNTIYF; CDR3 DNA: TGTGCCAGCAGTCCCTCCCCGAGGGGAAACACCATATATTTT
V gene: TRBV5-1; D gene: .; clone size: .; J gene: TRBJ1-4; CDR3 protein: CASSLVGREEEKLFF; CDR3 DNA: TGCGCCAGCAGCTTGGTTGGCAGGGAAGAGGAAAAACTGTTTTTT
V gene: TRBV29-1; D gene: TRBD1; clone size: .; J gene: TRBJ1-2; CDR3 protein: CSVPTPIRDRANYGYTF; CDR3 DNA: TGCAGCGTTCCGACCCCCATTAGGGACAGAGCTAACTATGGCTACACCTTC